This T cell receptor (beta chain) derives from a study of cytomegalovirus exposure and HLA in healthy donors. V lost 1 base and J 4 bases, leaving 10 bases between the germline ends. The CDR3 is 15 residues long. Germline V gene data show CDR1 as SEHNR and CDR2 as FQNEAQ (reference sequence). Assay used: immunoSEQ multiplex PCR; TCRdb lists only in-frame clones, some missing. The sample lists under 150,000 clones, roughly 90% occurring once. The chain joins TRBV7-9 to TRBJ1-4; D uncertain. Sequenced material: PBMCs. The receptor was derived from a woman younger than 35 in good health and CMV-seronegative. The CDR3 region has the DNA TGTGCCAGCAGCTTAGGACACGGAAATAATGAAAAACTGTTTTTT. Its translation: CASSLGHGNNEKLFF.